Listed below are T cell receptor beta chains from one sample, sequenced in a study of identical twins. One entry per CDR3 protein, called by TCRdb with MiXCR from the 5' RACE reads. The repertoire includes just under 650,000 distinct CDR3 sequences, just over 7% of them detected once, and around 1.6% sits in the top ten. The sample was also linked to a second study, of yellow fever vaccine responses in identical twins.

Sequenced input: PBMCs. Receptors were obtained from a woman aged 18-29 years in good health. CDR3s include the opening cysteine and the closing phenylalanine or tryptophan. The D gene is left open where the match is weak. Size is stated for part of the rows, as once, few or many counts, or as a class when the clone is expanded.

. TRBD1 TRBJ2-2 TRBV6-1 TGTGCCAGCAGTGACCCCCGGGACAGGGGATACACCGGGGAGCTGTTTTTT CASSDPRDRGYTGELFF
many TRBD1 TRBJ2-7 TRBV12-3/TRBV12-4 TGTGCCAGCAGTCAACCGGGGACAGGGGGGAACTACGAGCAGTACTTC CASSQPGTGGNYEQYF
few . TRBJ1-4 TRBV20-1 TGCAGTGCTCGGACAGTCGGCGAAAAACTGTTTTTT CSARTVGEKLFF
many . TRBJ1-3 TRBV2 TGTGCCAGCAAGGGAGGGGGAAACACCATATATTTT CASKGGGNTIYF
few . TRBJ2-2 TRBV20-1 TGCAGTGCTAGAGACCTAGGGAACACCGGGGAGCTGTTTTTT CSARDLGNTGELFF
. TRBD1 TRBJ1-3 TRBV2 TGTGGCAGGACAGGGGATTCTGGAAACACCATATATTTT CGRTGDSGNTIYF
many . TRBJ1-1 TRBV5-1 TGCGCCAGCAGTATAAACGGGGGAAACACTGAAGCTTTCTTT CASSINGGNTEAFF
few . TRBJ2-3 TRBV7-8 TGTGCCAGCAGCGTAGGCGGCCCGGATACGCAGTATTTT CASSVGGPDTQYF
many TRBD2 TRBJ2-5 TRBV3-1 TGTGCCAGCACCCCTCGCGGGAGTAGGGAAGAGACCCAGTACTTC CASTPRGSREETQYF
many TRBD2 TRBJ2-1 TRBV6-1 TGTGCCAGCAGACCTGGCCCCGGGACTAGTAAGAGGAGTGAGCAGTTCTTC CASRPGPGTSKRSEQFF
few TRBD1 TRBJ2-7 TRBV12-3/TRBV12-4 TGTGCCAGCAGCCGGGACAGGGCCAGCTCCTACGAGCAGTACTTC CASSRDRASSYEQYF
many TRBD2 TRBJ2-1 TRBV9 TGTGCCAGCAGGCCGGCTAGCGGGAGTTGGAATGAGCAGTTCTTC CASRPASGSWNEQFF
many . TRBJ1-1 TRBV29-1 TGCAGCGTTGATCGTTGGCCTGAAGCTTTCTTT CSVDRWPEAFF
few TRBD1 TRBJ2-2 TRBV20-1 TGCAGTGCTAGAGATAGCGCACAGGGGGCCACCGGGGAGCTGTTTTTT CSARDSAQGATGELFF
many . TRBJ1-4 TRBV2 TGTGCCAGCAGTGAGAGGACAGCAACTAATGAAAAACTGTTTTTT CASSERTATNEKLFF
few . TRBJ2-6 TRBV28 TGTGCCAGCAGCCTTAGACTGAAGACCTCTGGGGCCAACGTCCTGACTTTC CASSLRLKTSGANVLTF
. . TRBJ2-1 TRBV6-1 TGTGCCAGCAGTGAGGAGGAGCGGATCTACAATGAGCAGTTCTTC CASSEEERIYNEQFF